Listed below are T cell receptor beta chains from one sample, sequenced in a study of OX40 agonist ivuxolimab in advanced cancers. The protocol was immunoSEQ multiplex PCR, while the TCRdb copy is restricted to in-frame clones and leaves out a portion. The sample yields approximately 30,000 clones, approximately 81% seen once. Sample: CD4+ or CD8+ T cells sorted from blood, taken in a trial of the OX40 agonist ivuxolimab. The receptors originated from an adult with an advanced solid tumor such as melanoma, head and neck, liver or kidney cancer. Both conserved end residues are part of each CDR3. The D gene is left open where the match is weak. A row's size may be missing; if present it is once, few, many or a size class.

size: -; J: TRBJ2-7; D: TRBD2; V: TRBV9; CDR3: CASSPRGSRSYEQYF; DNA: TGTGCCAGCAGCCCTCGCGGGAGTCGATCCTACGAGCAGTACTTC
size: -; J: TRBJ2-1; D: TRBD1; V: TRBV5-5; CDR3: CASSMDRVYYNEQFF; DNA: TGTGCCAGCAGCATGGACAGGGTGTACTACAATGAGCAGTTCTTC
size: -; J: TRBJ1-1; D: -; V: TRBV18; CDR3: CASSLTWTKMNTEAFF; DNA: TGTGCCAGCTCACTCACCTGGACAAAGATGAACACTGAAGCTTTCTTT
size: -; J: TRBJ2-1; D: TRBD1; V: TRBV27; CDR3: CASSLRSGTAYNEQFF; DNA: TGTGCCAGCAGCCTAAGATCCGGGACAGCGTACAATGAGCAGTTCTTC
size: few; J: TRBJ1-6; D: -; V: TRBV19; CDR3: CASNKEAWGSYNSPLHF; DNA: TGTGCCAGTAACAAAGAAGCGTGGGGATCCTATAATTCACCCCTCCACTTT
size: -; J: TRBJ2-7; D: -; V: TRBV9; CDR3: CASSGTFSYEQYF; DNA: TGTGCCAGCAGCGGGACGTTCTCCTACGAGCAGTACTTC
size: -; J: TRBJ1-1; D: -; V: TRBV30; CDR3: CAWSVRGFYTEAFF; DNA: TGTGCCTGGAGTGTCAGAGGGTTTTATACTGAAGCTTTCTTT
size: -; J: TRBJ2-4; D: -; V: TRBV21-1; CDR3: CASSTARQTENIQYF; DNA: TGTGCCAGCAGCACCGCCAGACAGACAGAAAACATTCAGTACTTC
size: -; J: TRBJ1-4; D: -; V: TRBV5-1; CDR3: CASTPRGDATNEKLFF; DNA: TGCGCCAGCACCCCTCGGGGGGATGCAACTAATGAAAAACTGTTTTTT
size: -; J: TRBJ2-1; D: TRBD1; V: TRBV2; CDR3: CASSLQGSSYNEQFF; DNA: TGTGCCAGCAGTCTACAGGGGTCCTCCTACAATGAGCAGTTCTTC
size: -; J: TRBJ1-1; D: -; V: TRBV29-1; CDR3: CSVAADRSGTEAFF; DNA: TGCAGCGTTGCCGCCGACAGGTCGGGCACTGAAGCTTTCTTT
size: -; J: TRBJ2-2; D: TRBD1; V: TRBV7-3; CDR3: CASSFPGQGPGELFF; DNA: TGTGCCAGCAGCTTCCCGGGACAGGGGCCCGGGGAGCTGTTTTTT
size: -; J: TRBJ1-2; D: TRBD1; V: TRBV7-3; CDR3: CASSLVRQGDGYTF; DNA: TGTGCCAGCAGCTTAGTTCGACAGGGGGATGGCTACACCTTC
size: -; J: TRBJ2-3; D: -; V: TRBV4-1; CDR3: CASARLSSTDTQYF; DNA: TGCGCCAGCGCCCGGCTTTCTAGCACAGATACGCAGTATTTT
size: few; J: TRBJ2-1; D: TRBD2; V: TRBV4-2; CDR3: CASSQEAGGPNEQFF; DNA: TGTGCCAGCAGCCAAGAGGCGGGAGGGCCCAATGAGCAGTTCTTC
size: -; J: TRBJ2-1; D: TRBD2; V: TRBV2; CDR3: CASSERPLAGGNNEQFF; DNA: TGTGCCAGCAGTGAAAGGCCGCTAGCGGGAGGGAACAATGAGCAGTTCTTC
size: -; J: TRBJ2-7; D: TRBD1; V: TRBV5-6; CDR3: CASSFRTGRPTEQYF; DNA: TGTGCCAGCAGCTTCAGGACAGGCCGGCCTACCGAGCAGTACTTC
size: -; J: TRBJ2-3; D: -; V: TRBV4-3; CDR3: CASSHNAGGTDTQYF; DNA: TGCGCCAGCAGCCATAACGCAGGGGGCACAGATACGCAGTATTTT